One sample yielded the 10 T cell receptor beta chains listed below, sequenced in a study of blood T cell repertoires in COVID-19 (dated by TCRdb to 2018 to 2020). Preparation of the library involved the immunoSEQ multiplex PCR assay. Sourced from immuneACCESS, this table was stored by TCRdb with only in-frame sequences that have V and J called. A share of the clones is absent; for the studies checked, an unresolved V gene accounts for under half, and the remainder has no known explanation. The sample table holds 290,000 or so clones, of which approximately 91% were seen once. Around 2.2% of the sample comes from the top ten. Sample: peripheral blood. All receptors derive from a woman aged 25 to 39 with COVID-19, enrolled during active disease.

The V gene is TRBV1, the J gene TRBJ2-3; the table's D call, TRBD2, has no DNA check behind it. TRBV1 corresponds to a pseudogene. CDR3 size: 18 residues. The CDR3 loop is CTSSQERIVVTSTDTQYF. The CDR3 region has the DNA TGCACCAGCAGCCAGGAGCGCATAGTTGTTACTAGCACAGATACGCAGTATTTT.

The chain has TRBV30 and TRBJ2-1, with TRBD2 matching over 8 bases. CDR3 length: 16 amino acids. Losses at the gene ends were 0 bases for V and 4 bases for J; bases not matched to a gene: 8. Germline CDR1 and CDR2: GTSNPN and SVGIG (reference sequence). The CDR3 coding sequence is TGTGCCTGGAGTGTACTAAGGCGGGAGGATTACAATGAGCAGTTCTTC. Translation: CAWSVLRREDYNEQFF.

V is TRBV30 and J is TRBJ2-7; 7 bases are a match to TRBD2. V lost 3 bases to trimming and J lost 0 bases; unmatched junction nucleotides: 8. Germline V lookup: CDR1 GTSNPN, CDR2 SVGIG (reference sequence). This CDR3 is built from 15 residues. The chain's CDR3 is CAWRGSGVSSYEQYF. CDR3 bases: TGTGCCTGGAGGGGGAGCGGGGTTAGCTCCTACGAGCAGTACTTC.

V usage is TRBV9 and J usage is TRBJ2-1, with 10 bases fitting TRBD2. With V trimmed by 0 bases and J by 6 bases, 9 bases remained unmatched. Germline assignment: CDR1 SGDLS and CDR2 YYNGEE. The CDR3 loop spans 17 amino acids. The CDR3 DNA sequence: TGTGCCAGCAGCGTAGTAGGTTCCAGCGGGAGGGGCAATGAGCAGTTCTTC. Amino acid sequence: CASSVVGSSGRGNEQFF. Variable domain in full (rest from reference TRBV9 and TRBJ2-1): DSGVTQTPKHLITATGQRVTLRCSPRSGDLSVYWYQQSLDQGLQFLIQYYNGEERAKGNILERFSAQQFPDLHSELNLSSLELGDSALYFCASSVVGSSGRGNEQFFGPGTRLTVL.

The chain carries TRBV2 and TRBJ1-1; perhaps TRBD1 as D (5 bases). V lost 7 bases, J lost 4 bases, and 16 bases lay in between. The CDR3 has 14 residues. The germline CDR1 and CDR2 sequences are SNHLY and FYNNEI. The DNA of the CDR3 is TGTGCCAGCAAAGACCCTAAGGGGATCACTGAAGCTTTCTTT. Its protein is CASKDPKGITEAFF.

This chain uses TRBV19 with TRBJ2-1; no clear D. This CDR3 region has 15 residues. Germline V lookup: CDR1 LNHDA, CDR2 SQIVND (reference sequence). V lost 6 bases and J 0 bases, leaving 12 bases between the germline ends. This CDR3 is CASRPIDNSYNEQFF. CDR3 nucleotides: TGTGCCAGTAGGCCGATAGACAACTCCTACAATGAGCAGTTCTTC.

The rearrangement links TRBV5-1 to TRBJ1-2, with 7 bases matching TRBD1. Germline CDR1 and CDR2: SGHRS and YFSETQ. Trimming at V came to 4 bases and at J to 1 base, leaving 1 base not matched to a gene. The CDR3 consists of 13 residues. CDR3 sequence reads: CASSRDSNYGYTF. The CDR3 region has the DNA TGCGCCAGCAGCCGGGACAGTAACTATGGCTACACCTTC.

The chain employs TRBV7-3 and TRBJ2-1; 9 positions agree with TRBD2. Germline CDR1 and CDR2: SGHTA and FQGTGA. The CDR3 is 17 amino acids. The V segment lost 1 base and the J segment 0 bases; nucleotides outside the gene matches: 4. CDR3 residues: CASSLMGSGSSYNEQFF. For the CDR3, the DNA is TGTGCCAGCAGCTTAATGGGTAGCGGGAGCTCCTACAATGAGCAGTTCTTC. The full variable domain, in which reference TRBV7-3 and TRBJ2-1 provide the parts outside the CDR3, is GAGVSQTPSNKVTEKGKYVELRCDPISGHTALYWYRQSLGQGPEFLIYFQGTGAADDSGLPNDRFFAVRPEGSVSTLKIQRTERGDSAVYLCASSLMGSGSSYNEQFFGPGTRLTVL.

The CDR3 coding sequence is TGTGCCAGCAGCCCGACAGGCTCTGGGGCCAACGTCCTGACTTTC. Its translation is CASSPTGSGANVLTF. The chain links TRBV7-7 to TRBJ2-6; D may be TRBD1 (6 bases). CDR3 length: 15 amino acids. Trimming pared 5 bases from V and 0 bases from J, leaving 8 bases between. CDR1 and CDR2 (germline): SSHAT, FNYEAQ (reference sequence).

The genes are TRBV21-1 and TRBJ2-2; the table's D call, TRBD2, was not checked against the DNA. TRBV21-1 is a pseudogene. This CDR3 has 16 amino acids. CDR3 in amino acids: CASTSRTSGMAGELFF. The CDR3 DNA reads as TGTGCCAGCACCTCGCGGACTAGCGGGATGGCCGGGGAGCTGTTTTTT.